The rows below give T cell receptor beta chains drawn from one sample of a study of CD8 T cells in Susac syndrome. TCRdb reprocessed the immunoSEQ multiplex PCR reads via MiXCR and lists one record per CDR3 protein. Among a few hundred thousand distinct CDR3 sequences listed, 75% to 90% were seen once. Sequencing was carried out using CD8+ T cells from PBMCs. Receptors originate from a human donor with multiple sclerosis. CDR3s include the opening cysteine and the closing phenylalanine or tryptophan. The D gene is left open where the match is weak. The size entry is marked missing in some rows and otherwise reads once, few, many or a size class.

CDR3aa	CDR3nt	j_gene	abundance	d_gene	v_gene	len
CASSQYEGSGEQYF	TGCGCCAGCAGCCAATACGAGGGATCCGGCGAGCAGTACTTC	TRBJ2-7	-	-	TRBV4-1	14
CATPRTGTGVTTKNTGELFF	TGTGCCACTCCCCGGACCGGGACAGGGGTTACGACCAAGAACACCGGGGAGCTGTTTTTT	TRBJ2-2	-	TRBD1	TRBV2	20
CASSFGGDADTQYF	TGCGCCAGCAGCTTCGGAGGGGATGCAGATACGCAGTATTTT	TRBJ2-3	-	-	TRBV5-1	14
CATSDQQGNGAYGYTF	TGTGCCACCAGTGATCAACAGGGCAATGGGGCTTATGGCTACACCTTC	TRBJ1-2	-	-	TRBV24-1	16
CATSVNPSQPQHF	TGTGCCACCAGCGTAAACCCCTCTCAGCCCCAGCATTTT	TRBJ1-5	-	-	TRBV15	13
CASSLTRGDEQYF	TGTGCCAGCAGTCTAACCCGGGGAGACGAGCAGTACTTC	TRBJ2-7	-	-	TRBV7-6	13
CASSLGVIRDQETQYF	TGCGCCAGCAGCTTGGGTGTGATTCGGGACCAAGAGACCCAGTACTTC	TRBJ2-5	-	-	TRBV5-1	16
CASVEAMYNEQFF	TGTGCCAGCGTAGAGGCAATGTACAATGAGCAGTTCTTC	TRBJ2-1	-	-	TRBV6-2/TRBV6-3	13
CASSVELASGELFF	TGTGCCAGCAGCGTAGAGTTAGCATCCGGGGAGCTGTTTTTT	TRBJ2-2	-	-	TRBV9	14
CASSPRGWASGSHEQYF	TGTGCCAGCAGCCCAAGAGGTTGGGCTAGCGGGAGCCACGAGCAGTACTTC	TRBJ2-7	-	TRBD2	TRBV9	17
CASSPPTSDGYTF	TGTGCCAGCAGCCCACCGACATCCGATGGCTACACCTTC	TRBJ1-2	-	-	TRBV3-1	13
CASSSIQTSAEGPTDTQYF	TGTGCCAGCAGCTCGATCCAAACTAGCGCTGAAGGTCCCACAGATACGCAGTATTTT	TRBJ2-3	-	TRBD2	TRBV28	19
CASSLCGYEQYF	TGTGCTAGCAGCTTATGTGGGTACGAGCAGTACTTC	TRBJ2-7	-	-	TRBV7-7	12
CASSSPRTDFGSPLHF	TGTGCCAGCAGCTCGCCTCGGACGGATTTCGGTTCACCCCTCCACTTT	TRBJ1-6	-	-	TRBV7-9	16
CASSDSNSGELFF	TGTGCCAGCAGTGACTCGAACAGCGGGGAGCTGTTTTTT	TRBJ2-2	once	-	TRBV6-4	13
CASSFLIGQGGLNTEAFF	TGTGCCAGCAGTTTTTTAATAGGGCAGGGCGGTTTGAACACTGAAGCTTTCTTT	TRBJ1-1	-	-	TRBV12-3/TRBV12-4	18
CASSDPGLAGYEQYF	TGTGCCAGCAGTGACCCGGGACTAGCGGGCTACGAGCAGTACTTC	TRBJ2-7	-	TRBD2	TRBV28	15
CAWSGGVVNSPLHF	TGTGCCTGGAGTGGGGGAGTAGTTAATTCACCCCTCCACTTT	TRBJ1-6	-	-	TRBV30	14
CASSEGQVLEQFF	TGTGCCAGCAGTGAAGGACAGGTCCTTGAGCAGTTCTTC	TRBJ2-1	-	-	TRBV2	13
CASSGTGEQMNTEAFF	TGTGCCAGCAGCGGGACAGGTGAACAAATGAACACTGAAGCTTTCTTT	TRBJ1-1	-	TRBD1	TRBV2	16
CASSGGLAVDEQFF	TGCGCCAGCAGCGGGGGACTAGCGGTAGATGAGCAGTTCTTC	TRBJ2-1	-	TRBD2	TRBV5-1	14
CAWSEQGYYGYTF	TGTGCCTGGAGTGAGCAGGGATATTATGGCTACACCTTC	TRBJ1-2	-	-	TRBV30	13
CASKAGYEKLFF	TGTGCCAGCAAGGCAGGGTACGAAAAACTGTTTTTT	TRBJ1-4	-	-	TRBV12-3/TRBV12-4	12
CASSQEGQGLSYEQYF	TGTGCCAGCAGCCAAGAAGGACAGGGGCTTTCGTACGAGCAGTACTTC	TRBJ2-7	-	TRBD1	TRBV4-2	16
CASKALGNSPLHF	TGTGCCAGCAAAGCATTGGGAAATTCACCCCTCCACTTT	TRBJ1-6	-	-	TRBV27	13
CASSLQGQVNTEAFF	TGTGCCAGTAGCCTTCAGGGACAGGTGAACACTGAAGCTTTCTTT	TRBJ1-1	-	TRBD1	TRBV19	15
CASISVFGYTGELFF	TGCGCCAGCATATCGGTTTTTGGGTACACCGGGGAGCTGTTTTTT	TRBJ2-2	-	-	TRBV4-1	15
CASSTPPGRGAEQFF	TGTGCCAGTAGTACTCCGCCAGGCAGAGGGGCTGAGCAGTTCTTC	TRBJ2-1	-	-	TRBV19	15
CASSPRGTFSGANVLTF	TGTGCCAGCAGTCCCCGGGGTACTTTCTCTGGGGCCAACGTCCTGACTTTC	TRBJ2-6	-	-	TRBV12-3/TRBV12-4	17
CASSLLTDWVGYTF	TGTGCCAGCAGCTTGCTCACGGACTGGGTTGGCTACACCTTC	TRBJ1-2	-	-	TRBV5-4	14
CASSFLGPHEQYF	TGTGCCAGCAGCTTCCTGGGACCCCACGAGCAGTACTTC	TRBJ2-7	-	-	TRBV7-2	13
CASSLENFEKLFF	TGTGCCAGCAGCTTGGAGAATTTTGAAAAACTGTTTTTT	TRBJ1-4	few	-	TRBV5-6	13
CASSLDASGRWTDTQYF	TGTGCCAGCAGTTTAGATGCTAGCGGGAGATGGACAGATACGCAGTATTTT	TRBJ2-3	-	TRBD2	TRBV27	17
CASSQELKYGYTF	TGCGCCAGCAGCCAAGAACTAAAATATGGCTACACCTTC	TRBJ1-2	-	-	TRBV4-1	13
CASSLYGETQAQETQYF	TGTGCCAGCAGCTTATATGGAGAGACGCAAGCCCAAGAGACCCAGTACTTC	TRBJ2-5	-	-	TRBV7-9	17
CASSLIAGGKYEQFF	TGTGCCAGCAGCTTGATAGCGGGAGGTAAGTATGAGCAGTTCTTC	TRBJ2-1	-	TRBD2	TRBV11-2	15
CASSLRRLAGAEQYF	TGTGCCAGCAGTTTACGGCGGCTAGCGGGAGCCGAGCAGTACTTC	TRBJ2-7	-	TRBD2	TRBV27	15
CSGVINGELFF	TGCAGCGGGGTAATCAACGGGGAGCTGTTTTTT	TRBJ2-2	-	-	TRBV29-1	11
CASGGGRQETQYF	TGTGCCAGCGGAGGGGGTCGCCAAGAGACCCAGTACTTC	TRBJ2-5	-	-	TRBV12-3/TRBV12-4	13
CASSLAAGVYEQYF	TGTGCCAGCAGCTTAGCAGCGGGGGTCTACGAGCAGTACTTC	TRBJ2-7	-	TRBD2	TRBV5-5	14
CASSELLAGYTGELFF	TGTGCCAGCAGTGAACTTCTAGCGGGGTACACCGGGGAGCTGTTTTTT	TRBJ2-2	few	TRBD2	TRBV6-1	16